What follows are 8 T cell receptor beta chains derived from one specimen sequenced in a study of blood T cell repertoires in COVID-19. The assay was immunoSEQ multiplex PCR, and TCRdb's table has in-frame clones only and misses some. The sample includes 120,000 to 150,000 clones, 88% of them seen just once. The source material was peripheral blood. The receptors here all came from a man aged 50-60 years with active or convalescent COVID-19.

This sequence joins TRBV25-1 and TRBJ2-1; TRBD1 matches 8 bases. The CDR3 is 16 amino acids. V trimming: 5 bases; J trimming: 2 bases; junction bases outside the gene matches: 8. Germline V gives CDR1 MGHDK, CDR2 SYGVNS. The CDR3, as DNA: TGTGCCAGCAGTCTCTCGGGACAGGCCCCCTACAATGAGCAGTTCTTC. It specifies CASSLSGQAPYNEQFF. The full variable domain, its missing parts supplied by reference TRBV25-1 and TRBJ2-1, is EADIYQTPRYLVIGTGKKITLECSQTMGHDKMYWYQQDPGMELHLIHYSYGVNSTEKGDLSSESTVSRIRTEHFPLTLESARPSHTSQYLCASSLSGQAPYNEQFFGPGTRLTVL.

This rearrangement joins TRBV27 to TRBJ1-4; 9 positions match TRBD1. The CDR3 runs 20 residues. The V segment lost 3 bases and the J segment 0 bases; nucleotides outside the gene matches: 14. Per germline, CDR1 MNHEY and CDR2 SMNVEV (reference sequence). CDR3 DNA sequence: TGTGCCAGCAGTTTCCGGTTCGGGACAGGGCGTCTTACAACTAATGAAAAACTGTTTTTT. This encodes CASSFRFGTGRLTTNEKLFF.

The chain joins TRBV5-1 to TRBJ2-7; TRBD1 agrees at 9 bases. Germline values: CDR1 SGHRS, CDR2 YFSETQ. V lost 0 bases, J lost 7 bases, and 8 bases stayed unmatched. The CDR3 consists of 15 residues. CDR3 coding DNA: TGCGCCAGCAGCTTGGGTGGACAGGGGTCGCGGGAGCAGTACTTC. It specifies CASSLGGQGSREQYF. The entire variable domain, with the rest obtained from reference TRBV5-1 and TRBJ2-7, is as follows: KAGVTQTPRYLIKTRGQQVTLSCSPISGHRSVSWYQQTPGQGLQFLFEYFSETQRNKGNFPGRFSGRQFSNSRSEMNVSTLELGDSALYLCASSLGGQGSREQYFGPGTRLTVT.

CDR3: CASSFAGVSSGNTIYF. The CDR3 bases are TGTGCCAGCAGCTTCGCAGGCGTTAGCTCTGGAAACACCATATATTTT. The chain uses TRBV11-2 and TRBJ1-3; D not resolved. The germline V gene has CDR1 SGHAT and CDR2 FQNNGV. The CDR3 totals 16 residues. Trimming took off 3 bases at V and 0 bases at J, with 12 bases between the two ends.

This chain connects TRBV6-5 to TRBJ2-7; D not certain. Germline loops: CDR1 MNHEY, CDR2 SVGAGI. Trimming took 2 bases from V and 2 from J, leaving 7 bases between them. The CDR3 spans 13 residues. CDR3 coding DNA: TGTGCCAGCAGTTACGGCAGAACCTACGAGCAGTACTTC. This gives the protein CASSYGRTYEQYF.

V gene TRBV6-4 combines with J gene TRBJ1-2; no clear D gene. V was pared by 0 bases and J by 7 bases, with 15 bases between. CDR3 length: 15 residues. From germline, CDR1 is MRHNA and CDR2 SNTAGT. CDR3 DNA: TGTGCCAGCAGTGACTCGTCCAGACCAGGTCGTGGCTACACCTTC. It yields the protein CASSDSSRPGRGYTF.

This clone has only one observation. V and J are TRBV19 and TRBJ1-4, with D possibly matching TRBD1 (5 bases). The CDR3 is made up of 14 amino acids. The V end lost 7 bases, the J end lost 10 bases, and 19 bases lay between the germline ends. Germline values: CDR1 LNHDA, CDR2 SQIVND (reference sequence). This chain's CDR3 is CASTSTAGERKLFF. CDR3 DNA sequence: TGTGCCAGTACCTCGACAGCTGGAGAACGAAAACTGTTTTTT. The whole variable domain, remainder taken from reference TRBV19 and TRBJ1-4, is DGGITQSPKYLFRKEGQNVTLSCEQNLNHDAMYWYRQDPGQGLRLIYYSQIVNDFQKGDIAEGYSVSREKKESFPLTVTSAQKNPTAFYLCASTSTAGERKLFFGSGTQLSVL.

The chain uses TRBV5-1 and TRBJ2-3; TRBD1 agrees at 11 bases. The CDR3 has 15 amino acids. Germline V gene data show CDR1 as SGHRS and CDR2 as YFSETQ. J was trimmed by 2 bases and V by 4 bases; bases with no gene match: 3. The CDR3 loop is CASSPDRGLTDTQYF. The CDR3 DNA is TGCGCCAGCAGCCCGGACAGGGGGCTCACAGATACGCAGTATTTT. Full variable domain (outside the CDR3, taken from reference TRBV5-1 and TRBJ2-3): KAGVTQTPRYLIKTRGQQVTLSCSPISGHRSVSWYQQTPGQGLQFLFEYFSETQRNKGNFPGRFSGRQFSNSRSEMNVSTLELGDSALYLCASSPDRGLTDTQYFGPGTRLTVL.